A single sample gave rise to the 2 T cell receptor beta chains below, sequenced in a study of CD8 T cells in Susac syndrome. Random hexamers were used to reverse transcribe roughly 0.5 to 1 ug of RNA. MiXCR was run by TCRdb on the immunoSEQ multiplex PCR reads, yielding one entry per CDR3 protein. The table lists under 250,000 distinct CDR3 sequences, 93% of them singletons, with approximately 0.072% in the top ten. The sample was CD4+ T cells from PBMCs. The receptor set was obtained from a human donor with multiple sclerosis.

This chain uses TRBV7-6 with TRBJ1-5; D is unresolved. The CDR3 runs to 14 residues. V was shortened by 1 base and J by 11 bases, with 15 bases between the two germline ends. The germline gives CDR1 SGHVS, CDR2 FNYEAQ. The CDR3 nucleotides are TGTGCCAGCAGCTTAGTGCCAGGACCGGAGGCCCAGCATTTT. Translation gives CASSLVPGPEAQHF.

The chain links TRBV20-1 to TRBJ2-3, with TRBD2 as a possible D gene (6 bases). Germline CDR1 DFQATT, CDR2 SNEGSKA (reference sequence). With 5 bases removed from V and 6 bases from J, the gap between germline ends came to 15 bases. This CDR3 spans 13 amino acids. As DNA, the CDR3 is TGCAGTGCTCGGGAGACTGTGATGGATACGCAGTATTTT. It specifies CSARETVMDTQYF.